The rows below give T cell receptor beta chains drawn from one sample of a study of control samples from healthy donors and cancer patients. This table comes from immunoSEQ multiplex PCR, and its TCRdb copy is limited to in-frame clones, with some not included. Found here are some 120,000 clones, over 75% of them singletons; the top ten hold 8% to 9%. The sample comprised blood. Source of these receptors: a man aged 40-50 years in good health. The CDR3 runs from the conserved cysteine through the conserved F or W. Each record gives: J gene, V gene, clone size, D gene, CDR3 DNA, CDR3 protein. A D gene is named only where the DNA matches it firmly. Rows may omit the clone size; those that give it use once, few, many or a size class.

j_call: TRBJ2-5; v_call: TRBV7-8; clone_size: -; d_call: -; cdr3_nt: TGTGCCAGCAGCGTTATCAGGGTAGTGAAGGCGGAGACCCAGTACTTC; cdr3_aa: CASSVIRVVKAETQYF
j_call: TRBJ1-2; v_call: TRBV6-5; clone_size: -; d_call: -; cdr3_nt: TGTGCCAGCTCGGACCGGGGAAGAGATGGCTACACCTTC; cdr3_aa: CASSDRGRDGYTF
j_call: TRBJ2-7; v_call: TRBV24-1; clone_size: -; d_call: -; cdr3_nt: TGTGCCACCAGTGATTTCTACGAGCAGTACTTC; cdr3_aa: CATSDFYEQYF
j_call: TRBJ1-6; v_call: TRBV27; clone_size: -; d_call: -; cdr3_nt: TGTGCCAGCAGTTCCTTGGCAGGGCGGAATTCACCCCTCCACTTT; cdr3_aa: CASSSLAGRNSPLHF
j_call: TRBJ1-3; v_call: TRBV20-1; clone_size: -; d_call: -; cdr3_nt: TGCAGTGCTAGTCGGGGAAACACCATATATTTT; cdr3_aa: CSASRGNTIYF
j_call: TRBJ1-6; v_call: TRBV27; clone_size: -; d_call: -; cdr3_nt: TGTGCCAGCAGTTTTCCGTTACGAGGATCACCCCTCCACTTT; cdr3_aa: CASSFPLRGSPLHF
j_call: TRBJ2-7; v_call: TRBV16; clone_size: -; d_call: -; cdr3_nt: TGTGCCAGCAGCCAATCGCCAACCTACGAGCAGTACTTC; cdr3_aa: CASSQSPTYEQYF
j_call: TRBJ2-7; v_call: TRBV13; clone_size: -; d_call: TRBD1; cdr3_nt: TGTGCCAGCAGCGCCACCCGGGACAGGGTCAACGAGCAGTACTTC; cdr3_aa: CASSATRDRVNEQYF
j_call: TRBJ1-3; v_call: TRBV2; clone_size: -; d_call: -; cdr3_nt: TGTGCCATCGCGGGACGGCGGCCTCTGGAGATAGGAAACACCATATATTTT; cdr3_aa: CAIAGRRPLEIGNTIYF
j_call: TRBJ2-5; v_call: TRBV10-2; clone_size: -; d_call: -; cdr3_nt: TGCGCCAGCAGTAGGGGAGAGACCCAGTACTTC; cdr3_aa: CASSRGETQYF
j_call: TRBJ2-1; v_call: TRBV6-6; clone_size: few; d_call: TRBD2; cdr3_nt: TGTGCCAGCAGGGCCGGGACTAGCGAAAGCGATGAGCAGTTCTTC; cdr3_aa: CASRAGTSESDEQFF
j_call: TRBJ1-2; v_call: TRBV7-2; clone_size: once; d_call: -; cdr3_nt: TGTGCCAGCAGCTTTAGACTAGGAGATGGCTACACCTTC; cdr3_aa: CASSFRLGDGYTF
j_call: TRBJ2-7; v_call: TRBV5-1; clone_size: -; d_call: -; cdr3_nt: TGCGCCAGCAGCTTGGTTCAGGTCCCCTACGAGCAGTACTTC; cdr3_aa: CASSLVQVPYEQYF
j_call: TRBJ2-7; v_call: TRBV7-2; clone_size: -; d_call: -; cdr3_nt: TGTGCCAGCAGCTTACGCGGGGCATACGAGCAGTACTTC; cdr3_aa: CASSLRGAYEQYF
j_call: TRBJ2-7; v_call: TRBV9; clone_size: -; d_call: -; cdr3_nt: TGTGCCAGCAGCGTAGCCACAGGACCTAACTACGAGCAGTACTTC; cdr3_aa: CASSVATGPNYEQYF
j_call: TRBJ2-3; v_call: TRBV6-6; clone_size: -; d_call: -; cdr3_nt: TGTGCCAGCAGTTACTCAAGCACGACACCCACAGATACGCAGTATTTT; cdr3_aa: CASSYSSTTPTDTQYF
j_call: TRBJ1-4; v_call: TRBV5-5; clone_size: -; d_call: -; cdr3_nt: TGTGCCAGCAGCTTGGTACCGGGATCCAATGAAAAACTGTTTTTT; cdr3_aa: CASSLVPGSNEKLFF
j_call: TRBJ1-2; v_call: TRBV5-6; clone_size: -; d_call: TRBD1; cdr3_nt: TGTGCCAGCAGCCCTGGGATCGGACAGGGGGCTGACTATGGCTACACCTTC; cdr3_aa: CASSPGIGQGADYGYTF
j_call: TRBJ2-5; v_call: TRBV15; clone_size: -; d_call: TRBD1; cdr3_nt: TGTGCCACCAGCAGAGATCCCGGACAGGGGATGAAAGAGACCCAGTACTTC; cdr3_aa: CATSRDPGQGMKETQYF
j_call: TRBJ1-4; v_call: TRBV25-1; clone_size: -; d_call: TRBD1; cdr3_nt: TGTGCCAGCAGGGGGACAGTTAATGAAAAACTGTTTTTT; cdr3_aa: CASRGTVNEKLFF
j_call: TRBJ2-1; v_call: TRBV30; clone_size: -; d_call: TRBD1; cdr3_nt: TGTGCCTGGAGTGCCTCCACCCGGGACAGGGTAGCCTACAATGAGCAGTTCTTC; cdr3_aa: CAWSASTRDRVAYNEQFF
j_call: TRBJ1-2; v_call: TRBV18; clone_size: -; d_call: TRBD1; cdr3_nt: TGTGCCAGCTCACCCCCGGGACAGTTCTATGGCTACACCTTC; cdr3_aa: CASSPPGQFYGYTF
j_call: TRBJ1-2; v_call: TRBV5-1; clone_size: -; d_call: TRBD1; cdr3_nt: TGCGCCAGCAGCTCTACAGGGGCTCTGGGCTACACCTTC; cdr3_aa: CASSSTGALGYTF
j_call: TRBJ2-5; v_call: TRBV5-1; clone_size: -; d_call: TRBD2; cdr3_nt: TGCGCCAGCAGCGCGACTAGCGGTCCACAAGAGACCCAGTACTTC; cdr3_aa: CASSATSGPQETQYF
j_call: TRBJ1-5; v_call: TRBV7-8; clone_size: -; d_call: -; cdr3_nt: TGTGCCAGCAGCTTGAATGTGGGGAGCGATCAGCCCCAGCATTTT; cdr3_aa: CASSLNVGSDQPQHF
j_call: TRBJ1-5; v_call: TRBV5-1; clone_size: once; d_call: -; cdr3_nt: TGCGCCAGCAGCTTGGCAGGGAATAGCAATCAGCCCCAGCATTTT; cdr3_aa: CASSLAGNSNQPQHF
j_call: TRBJ2-1; v_call: TRBV18; clone_size: -; d_call: -; cdr3_nt: TGTGCCAGCTCACCACTCTCGGGGCAGGGGGGCTCCAATGAGCAGTTCTTC; cdr3_aa: CASSPLSGQGGSNEQFF
j_call: TRBJ1-1; v_call: TRBV30; clone_size: -; d_call: -; cdr3_nt: TGTGCCTGGAACCGACTTCCTCCTGTGAACACTGAAGCTTTCTTT; cdr3_aa: CAWNRLPPVNTEAFF
j_call: TRBJ1-5; v_call: TRBV2; clone_size: -; d_call: TRBD1; cdr3_nt: TGTGCCAGCAGGGGACAGGCCCTAAATCAGCCCCAGCATTTT; cdr3_aa: CASRGQALNQPQHF
j_call: TRBJ2-1; v_call: TRBV20-1; clone_size: -; d_call: -; cdr3_nt: TGCAGTGCCGCGAAGTTGAATGAGCAGTTCTTC; cdr3_aa: CSAAKLNEQFF
j_call: TRBJ2-2; v_call: TRBV4-1; clone_size: -; d_call: TRBD1; cdr3_nt: TGCGCCAGCAGCCCATACGGGACAGGGAGCCCGAACACCGGGGAGCTGTTTTTT; cdr3_aa: CASSPYGTGSPNTGELFF
j_call: TRBJ2-4; v_call: TRBV30; clone_size: -; d_call: -; cdr3_nt: TGTGCCTGGAGCGTGAGGGGCCGGGGAGCCAAAAACATTCAGTACTTC; cdr3_aa: CAWSVRGRGAKNIQYF
j_call: TRBJ1-1; v_call: TRBV7-8; clone_size: -; d_call: -; cdr3_nt: TGTGCCAGCAGCTTAGCGGCTCGGGTCTCTGAAGCTTTCTTT; cdr3_aa: CASSLAARVSEAFF
j_call: TRBJ1-5; v_call: TRBV6-5; clone_size: once; d_call: -; cdr3_nt: TGTGCCAGCAACCCCCCGGGCAATCAGCCCCAGCATTTT; cdr3_aa: CASNPPGNQPQHF
j_call: TRBJ1-3; v_call: TRBV6-5; clone_size: -; d_call: -; cdr3_nt: TGTGCCAGCAGCATAGGACAGTCTGGAAACACCATATATTTT; cdr3_aa: CASSIGQSGNTIYF
j_call: TRBJ1-2; v_call: TRBV15; clone_size: once; d_call: TRBD1; cdr3_nt: TGTGCCACCAGCAGCGGGACAGGGGATGAATCCAACTATGGCTACACCTTC; cdr3_aa: CATSSGTGDESNYGYTF
j_call: TRBJ1-1; v_call: TRBV7-8; clone_size: -; d_call: -; cdr3_nt: TGTGCCAGCAGCTCTCGGGACACTCTATATGGCACTGAAGCTTTCTTT; cdr3_aa: CASSSRDTLYGTEAFF
j_call: TRBJ2-7; v_call: TRBV30; clone_size: -; d_call: TRBD1; cdr3_nt: TGTGCCTGGAGTCCTAACGGACAGGGCTACGAGCAGTACTTC; cdr3_aa: CAWSPNGQGYEQYF
j_call: TRBJ1-6; v_call: TRBV7-9; clone_size: -; d_call: TRBD1; cdr3_nt: TGTGCCAGCAGCCGGGACAGGTATAATTCACCCCTCCACTTT; cdr3_aa: CASSRDRYNSPLHF
j_call: TRBJ2-7; v_call: TRBV24-1; clone_size: -; d_call: -; cdr3_nt: TGTGCCACCAGCAAGTCGAACTCCGACGAGCAGTACTTC; cdr3_aa: CATSKSNSDEQYF
j_call: TRBJ2-3; v_call: TRBV7-6; clone_size: -; d_call: -; cdr3_nt: TGTGCCAGCAGCTTAACGCCACCTAGTGGAGATACGCAGTATTTT; cdr3_aa: CASSLTPPSGDTQYF
j_call: TRBJ1-2; v_call: TRBV29-1; clone_size: -; d_call: -; cdr3_nt: TGCAGCGTGGGGGACACGATTTATGGCTACACCTTC; cdr3_aa: CSVGDTIYGYTF